One T cell receptor beta chain is described in this entry. The data are from a study of T cells after yellow fever vaccination. TCRdb ran MiXCR on the 5' RACE reads and lists one entry per CDR3 protein. Of almost 600,000 distinct CDR3 sequences in the sample, approximately 12% were seen once. V was cut by 1 base and J by 5 bases, with 12 bases left in between. Germline V CDR1 and CDR2: LGHNA, YNFKEQ. The CDR3 consists of 16 residues. This TCR was sampled from a man aged 25 to 45 who received the YFV17D yellow fever vaccine. This chain connects TRBV4-2 to TRBJ1-6, with D tentatively TRBD1 (5 bases). The sample was PBMCs, taken on the day of the yellow fever booster vaccination. CDR3 residues: CASSQGSTENNSPLHF. The DNA of the CDR3 is TGTGCCAGCAGCCAAGGGTCGACAGAGAATAATTCACCCCTCCACTTT.